The rows below give T cell receptor beta chains drawn from one sample of a study of T-cell reconstitution after alpha-beta-depleted transplantation in children. Each CDR3 protein gets one entry after TCRdb re-called the PCR reads with MiXCR. The repertoire holds about 440,000 distinct CDR3 sequences, roughly 44% seen once, with roughly 27% in the top ten. The specimen comprised PBMCs, sampled before TCRalphabeta/CD19-depleted stem cell transplant. All receptors derive from a girl aged 2 to 9 with aplastic anemia, due to receive a stem cell transplant. Both conserved end residues are part of each CDR3. D genes are given only for firm matches. The size entry is marked missing in some rows and otherwise reads once, few, many or a size class.

abundance	j_gene	d_gene	v_gene	CDR3aa	CDR3nt
.	TRBJ1-1	.	TRBV20-1	CSAISRIKDTEAFF	TGCAGTGCTATTTCCCGGATTAAGGACACTGAAGCTTTCTTT
.	TRBJ2-3	.	TRBV10-1	CASSDQKVDTQYF	TGCGCCAGCAGTGACCAGAAAGTGGATACGCAGTATTTT
few	TRBJ2-4	TRBD1	TRBV5-1	CASSLDPSAGGNIQYF	TGCGCCAGCAGCTTGGATCCGTCGGCAGGGGGAAACATTCAGTACTTC
.	TRBJ1-5	.	TRBV15	CATSSNRGYSNQPQHF	TGTGCCACCAGCAGCAACCGCGGTTATAGCAATCAGCCCCAGCATTTT
few	TRBJ1-1	.	TRBV12-3/TRBV12-4	CASSRGGGNTEAFF	TGTGCCAGCAGCCGAGGGGGAGGGAACACTGAAGCTTTCTTT
many	TRBJ1-1	TRBD1	TRBV28	CASALTGVGTEAFF	TGTGCCAGCGCACTAACAGGGGTCGGGACTGAAGCTTTCTTT
.	TRBJ1-2	TRBD1	TRBV20-1	CSARGQGAGYGYTF	TGCAGTGCTAGAGGACAGGGGGCTGGCTATGGCTACACCTTC
few	TRBJ2-3	TRBD2	TRBV20-1	CSARLTSGSETDTQYF	TGCAGTGCTAGGCTGACTAGCGGGAGTGAGACAGATACGCAGTATTTT
many	TRBJ1-1	TRBD1	TRBV5-1	CASSYTGQGNTEAFF	TGCGCCAGCAGCTACACGGGACAGGGGAACACTGAAGCTTTCTTT
.	TRBJ2-4	.	TRBV5-1	CASREGALQAKNIQYF	TGCGCCAGCAGGGAAGGGGCCCTCCAAGCCAAAAACATTCAGTACTTC
many	TRBJ2-7	TRBD2	TRBV20-1	CSARLGLAGVIDEQYF	TGCAGTGCTAGATTGGGACTAGCGGGAGTAATTGACGAGCAGTACTTC
.	TRBJ2-7	.	TRBV20-1	CSAREVWSYEQYF	TGCAGTGCTAGAGAAGTTTGGTCCTACGAGCAGTACTTC
many	TRBJ1-5	.	TRBV27	CASSSREQPQHF	TGTGCCAGCAGTTCCAGGGAACAGCCCCAGCATTTT
.	TRBJ2-1	.	TRBV15	CATSRDHRYNEQFF	TGTGCCACCAGCAGAGATCACCGCTACAATGAGCAGTTCTTC
.	TRBJ2-1	.	TRBV7-2	CASSLGGWGYNEQFF	TGTGCCAGCAGCTTAGGCGGGTGGGGCTACAATGAGCAGTTCTTC
few	TRBJ1-2	TRBD1	TRBV19	CASSTTTTGQAYGYTF	TGTGCCAGTAGTACAACTACCACAGGACAGGCCTATGGCTACACCTTC
.	TRBJ2-3	.	TRBV12-3/TRBV12-4	CASSFSNTDTQYF	TGTGCCAGCAGTTTTTCGAACACAGATACGCAGTATTTT
few	TRBJ2-3	.	TRBV7-2	CASSLERADTQYF	TGTGCCAGCAGCTTGGAGAGGGCAGATACGCAGTATTTT
.	TRBJ2-3	TRBD2	TRBV11-2	CASSPEVRLAGGTDTQYF	TGTGCCAGCAGCCCCGAGGTGCGACTAGCGGGGGGTACAGATACGCAGTATTTT
.	TRBJ2-3	TRBD1	TRBV5-6	CASSFGQADTQYF	TGTGCCAGCAGCTTTGGACAGGCAGATACGCAGTATTTT
few	TRBJ2-7	.	TRBV6-1	CASSEGPGKQYF	TGTGCCAGCAGTGAAGGGCCAGGGAAGCAGTACTTC
many	TRBJ1-1	TRBD1	TRBV19	CASSPGDRGYSEAFF	TGTGCCAGTAGTCCAGGGGACAGGGGATACTCTGAAGCTTTCTTT